This T cell receptor beta chain comes out of a study of neurological immune-mediated disorders. The group of healthy controls was made up of people who were blood bank volunteers in Maryland, USA. This clonotype has ten or more counts. Synthesis of cDNA was carried out by template-switch 5'RACE. The reaction used 10-nucleotide random UMIs. TCRdb re-derived calls from the 5' RACE reads in MiXCR, one entry per CDR3 protein. The sample consists of 32,000 or so distinct CDR3 sequences, around 10% of them appearing once. The clonotype originates from a woman aged 55-70 years in good health. Sequences were obtained from PBMCs.

The CDR3 nucleotides read TGCGCCAGCAGCTTGGCCTTCGGACAGGGGGCAGATGGCTACACCTTC. It is translated as CASSLAFGQGADGYTF. The chain links TRBV5-1 to TRBJ1-2, with 11 nucleotides matching TRBD1. The germline V gene encodes CDR1 SGHRS and CDR2 YFSETQ. With V trimmed by 0 bases and J by 6 bases, 7 bases remained unmatched. This CDR3 comprises 16 residues.